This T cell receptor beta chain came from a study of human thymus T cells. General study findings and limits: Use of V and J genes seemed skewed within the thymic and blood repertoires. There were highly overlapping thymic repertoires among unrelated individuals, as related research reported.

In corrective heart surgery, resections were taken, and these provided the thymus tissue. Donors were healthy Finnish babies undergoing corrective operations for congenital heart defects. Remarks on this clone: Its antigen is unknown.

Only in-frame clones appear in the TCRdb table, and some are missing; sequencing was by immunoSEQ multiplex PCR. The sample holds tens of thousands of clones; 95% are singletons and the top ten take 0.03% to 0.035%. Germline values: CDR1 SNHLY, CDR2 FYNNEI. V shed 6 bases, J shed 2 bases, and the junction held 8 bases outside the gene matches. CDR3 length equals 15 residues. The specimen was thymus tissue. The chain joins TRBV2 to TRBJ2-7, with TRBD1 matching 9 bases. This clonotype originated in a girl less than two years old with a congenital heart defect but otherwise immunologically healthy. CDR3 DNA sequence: TGTGCCAGCAGCCAGGGGGGACAGGGAACCTACGAGCAGTACTTC. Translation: CASSQGGQGTYEQYF.